This record covers a single TCR beta chain. The sample comes from a study of blood T cell repertoires in COVID-19. Study-wide background: Researchers got acute and convalescent COVID-19 samples from the United States, Italy and Spain. Sample material is recorded as cDNA or gDNA derived from T cells, B-cell-depleted T cells, or PBMCs.

The germline gives CDR1 SGHRS, CDR2 YFSETQ. Trimming removed 0 bases from V and 4 bases from J, with 11 bases in between. The CDR3 has 16 residues. Authors' analysis steps: Counts of nucleated cells, estimated from reference gene primer amplification, were obtained. The table came from immunoSEQ multiplex PCR; TCRdb's copy has only in-frame clones and leaves some out. Clone size and V and J calls were adopted from that table, with D and trimming inferred from the DNA. This sample carries about 65,000 clones, 75% to 90% of them seen once, and the ten largest clones take about 15%. The TCR was taken from a man aged 80 or over with acute or convalescent COVID-19. Sequenced material: peripheral blood. The V gene is TRBV5-1, the J gene TRBJ2-6; D is possibly TRBD1 (6 bases). This CDR3 is CASSLETGPGANVLTF. Here the CDR3 DNA reads TGCGCCAGCAGCTTGGAAACAGGGCCAGGGGCCAACGTCCTGACTTTC.